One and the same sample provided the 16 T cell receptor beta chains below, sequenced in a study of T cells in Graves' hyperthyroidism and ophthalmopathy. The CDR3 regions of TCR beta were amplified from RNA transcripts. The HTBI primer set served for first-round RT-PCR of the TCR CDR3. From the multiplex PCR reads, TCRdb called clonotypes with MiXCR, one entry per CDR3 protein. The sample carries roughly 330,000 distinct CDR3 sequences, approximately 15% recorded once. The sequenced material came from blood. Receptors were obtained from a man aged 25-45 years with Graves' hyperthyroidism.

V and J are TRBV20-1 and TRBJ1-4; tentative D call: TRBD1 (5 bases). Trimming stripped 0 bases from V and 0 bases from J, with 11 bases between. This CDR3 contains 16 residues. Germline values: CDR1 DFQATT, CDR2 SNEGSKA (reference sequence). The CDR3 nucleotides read TGCAGTGCTAGAGATCTCCCGGGGGCAACTAATGAAAAACTGTTTTTT. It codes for CSARDLPGATNEKLFF.

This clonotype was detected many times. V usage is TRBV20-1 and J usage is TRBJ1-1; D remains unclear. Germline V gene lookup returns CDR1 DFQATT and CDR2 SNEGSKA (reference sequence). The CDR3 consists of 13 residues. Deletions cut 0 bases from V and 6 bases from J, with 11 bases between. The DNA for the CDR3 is TGCAGTGCTAGAGATCGGGGTCTCGCTGAAGCTTTCTTT. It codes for CSARDRGLAEAFF.

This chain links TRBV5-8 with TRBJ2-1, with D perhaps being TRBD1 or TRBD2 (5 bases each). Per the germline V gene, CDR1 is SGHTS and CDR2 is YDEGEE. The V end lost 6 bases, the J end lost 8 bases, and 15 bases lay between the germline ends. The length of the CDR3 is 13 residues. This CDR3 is CASTPLGTDEQFF. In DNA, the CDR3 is TGTGCCAGCACCCCCCTCGGGACGGATGAGCAGTTCTTC.

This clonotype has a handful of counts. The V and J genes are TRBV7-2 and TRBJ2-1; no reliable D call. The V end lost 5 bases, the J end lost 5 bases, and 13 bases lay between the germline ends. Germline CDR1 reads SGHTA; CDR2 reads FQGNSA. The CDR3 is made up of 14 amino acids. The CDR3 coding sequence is TGTGCCAGCAGCCGTATTCAGAACCACAATGAGCAGTTCTTC. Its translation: CASSRIQNHNEQFF.

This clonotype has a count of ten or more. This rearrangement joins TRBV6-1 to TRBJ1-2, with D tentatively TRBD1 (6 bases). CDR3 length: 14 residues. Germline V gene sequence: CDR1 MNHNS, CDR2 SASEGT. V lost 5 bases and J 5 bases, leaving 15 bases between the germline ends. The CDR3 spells CASSRRGEPYGYTF. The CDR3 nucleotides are TGTGCCAGCAGTAGAAGGGGGGAACCTTATGGCTACACCTTC.

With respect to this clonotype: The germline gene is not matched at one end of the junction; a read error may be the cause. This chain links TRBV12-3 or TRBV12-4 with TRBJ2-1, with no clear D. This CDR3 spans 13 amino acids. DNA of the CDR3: TGTGCCACCAGTGATTCAAGCCACAATGAGCAGTTCTTC. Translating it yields CATSDSSHNEQFF.

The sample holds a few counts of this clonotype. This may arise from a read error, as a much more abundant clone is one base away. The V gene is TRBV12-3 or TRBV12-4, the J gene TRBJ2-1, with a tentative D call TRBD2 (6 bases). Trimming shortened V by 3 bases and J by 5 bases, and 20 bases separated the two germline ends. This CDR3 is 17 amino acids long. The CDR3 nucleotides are TGTGCCAGCAGTTTCTCACCGGGAGCCTTGTCCCACAATGAGCAGTTCTTC. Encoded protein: CASSFSPGALSHNEQFF.

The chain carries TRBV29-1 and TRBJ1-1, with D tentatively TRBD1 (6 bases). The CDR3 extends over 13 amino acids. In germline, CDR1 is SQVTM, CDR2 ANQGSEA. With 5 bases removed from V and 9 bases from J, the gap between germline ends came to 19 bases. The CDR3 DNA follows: TGCAGCGTTACAGGGAGGGGTGGGCGGAAAGCTTTCTTT. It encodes CSVTGRGGRKAFF.

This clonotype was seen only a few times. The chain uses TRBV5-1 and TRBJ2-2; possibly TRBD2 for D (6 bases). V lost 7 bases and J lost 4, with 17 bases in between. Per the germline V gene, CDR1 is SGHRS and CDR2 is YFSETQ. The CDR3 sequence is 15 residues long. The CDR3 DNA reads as TGCGCCAGCTCGCGGGGCGGGCCCGGCACCGGGGAGCTGTTTTTT. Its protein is CASSRGGPGTGELFF.

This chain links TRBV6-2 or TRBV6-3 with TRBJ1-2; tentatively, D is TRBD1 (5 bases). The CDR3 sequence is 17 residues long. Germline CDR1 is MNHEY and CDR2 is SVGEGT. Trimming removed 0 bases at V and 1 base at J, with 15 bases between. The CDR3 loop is CASSYSRSLGDNYGYTF. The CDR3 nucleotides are TGTGCCAGCAGTTACTCGAGGTCATTGGGGGATAACTATGGCTACACCTTC.

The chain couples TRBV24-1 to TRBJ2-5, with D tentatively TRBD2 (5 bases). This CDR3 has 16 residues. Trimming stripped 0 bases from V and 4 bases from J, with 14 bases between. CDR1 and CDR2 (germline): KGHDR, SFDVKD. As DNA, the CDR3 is TGTGCCACCAGTGATTTGCGGGAAGGGTTGGCAGAGACCCAGTACTTC. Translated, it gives CATSDLREGLAETQYF.

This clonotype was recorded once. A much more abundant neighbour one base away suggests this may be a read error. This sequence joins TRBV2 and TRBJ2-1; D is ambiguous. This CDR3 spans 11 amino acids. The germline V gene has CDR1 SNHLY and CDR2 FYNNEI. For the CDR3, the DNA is TGTGTCAGCAGTGAGCAAAATGAGCAGTTCTTC. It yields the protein CVSSEQNEQFF.

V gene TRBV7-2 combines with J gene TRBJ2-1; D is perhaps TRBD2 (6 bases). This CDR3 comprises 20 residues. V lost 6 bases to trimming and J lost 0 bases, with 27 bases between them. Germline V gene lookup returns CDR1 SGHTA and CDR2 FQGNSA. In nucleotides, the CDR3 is TGTGCCAGCAGTCACGCCCCATGGGCGGGGCCCAGAAGCTCCTACAATGAGCAGTTCTTC. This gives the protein CASSHAPWAGPRSSYNEQFF.

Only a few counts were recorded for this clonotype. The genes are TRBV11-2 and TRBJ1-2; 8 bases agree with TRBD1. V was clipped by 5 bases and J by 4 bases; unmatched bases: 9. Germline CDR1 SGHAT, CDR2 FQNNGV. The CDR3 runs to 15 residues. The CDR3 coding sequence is TGTGCCAGCAGCCCACTCAGGGGGCGAGTCTATGGCTACACCTTC. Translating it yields CASSPLRGRVYGYTF. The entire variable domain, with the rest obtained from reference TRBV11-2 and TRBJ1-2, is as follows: EAGVAQSPRYKIIEKRQSVAFWCNPISGHATLYWYQQILGQGPKLLIQFQNNGVVDDSQLPKDRFSAERLKGVDSTLKIQPAKLEDSAVYLCASSPLRGRVYGYTFGSGTRLTVV.

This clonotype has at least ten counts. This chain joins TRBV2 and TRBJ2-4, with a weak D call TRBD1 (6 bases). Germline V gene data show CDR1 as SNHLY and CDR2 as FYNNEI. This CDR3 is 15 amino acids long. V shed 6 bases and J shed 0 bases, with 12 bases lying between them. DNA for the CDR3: TGTGCCAGCAGGGTGGACAGTCTAGCCAAAAACATTCAGTACTTC. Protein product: CASRVDSLAKNIQYF. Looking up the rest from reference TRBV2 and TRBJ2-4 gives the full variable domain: EPEVTQTPSHQVTQMGQEVILRCVPISNHLYFYWYRQILGQKVEFLVSFYNNEISEKSEIFDDQFSVERPDGSNFTLKIRSTKLEDSAMYFCASRVDSLAKNIQYFGAGTRLSVL.

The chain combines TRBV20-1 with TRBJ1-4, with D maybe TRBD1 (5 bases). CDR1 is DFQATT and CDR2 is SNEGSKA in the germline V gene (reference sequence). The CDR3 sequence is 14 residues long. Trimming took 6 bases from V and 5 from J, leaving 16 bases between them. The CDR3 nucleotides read TGCAGTGCCGTCCGGGGGGACCGAAATGAAAAACTGTTTTTT. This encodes CSAVRGDRNEKLFF.